This T cell receptor (beta chain) was recorded in a study of shared clonotypes between healthy human individuals. Study-wide results and caveats: Across subsets, estimated richness was generally greater for naive than for memory populations. Sorted-subset samples were not fully sequenced, rarefaction indicated.

CDR1 is MNHEY, CDR2 SVGAGI, per germline. The CDR3 sequence is 14 residues long. Trimming took 7 bases from V and 9 from J, leaving 16 bases between them. Points on this clone: Its antigen remains unknown.

Original processing methods: ImmunoSEQ sequences covered only the junction and lacked quality scores; filtering therefore differed. Repertoires were generated with immunoSEQ multiplex PCR, while TCRdb's copy carries only in-frame clones and drops some. V, J and clone size are taken as reported in that table, and D and trimming were inferred from the DNA itself. The sample records more than 400,000 clones, almost 97% being singletons. This TCR came from a woman younger than 45 in good health. The chain is built from TRBV6-5 and TRBJ1-6, with D possibly being TRBD1 (5 bases). The source material was naive CD4+ T cells sorted from blood. Subset described: CD45RA+ positively selected. The CDR3 sequence is CASTGDGWRSPLHF. CDR3 nucleotides: TGTGCCAGCACCGGGGACGGTTGGCGTTCACCCCTCCACTTT.